Given below is one T cell receptor (beta chain) in context. Its antigen is undetermined. This entry is derived from a study of blood T cells in healthy people across ages. Whole-study findings and limits: Naive and antigen-experienced cells could not be conclusively compared, given unsorted PBMCs.

Trimming took off 0 bases at V and 0 bases at J, with 11 bases between the two ends. This CDR3 region has 16 residues. CDR1 ENHRY and CDR2 SYGVKD come from the germline V gene. Alongside a J-beta primer mix, a sample-barcoded 5' primer served in a second PCR lasting roughly 6 to 11 cycles. TCRdb independently ran MiXCR on the 5' RACE reads; one entry per CDR3 protein. The data contain about 830,000 distinct CDR3 sequences, around 68% of them singletons. This rearrangement joins TRBV10-3 to TRBJ1-2; a weak D match, TRBD1 (5 bases). The sequenced sample was blood. The receptor's source is a man between 25 and 39 years old in good health. In DNA, the CDR3 is TGTGCCATCAGTGAGTCGAACAGGCCTTCTAACTATGGCTACACCTTC. Its protein product is CAISESNRPSNYGYTF.